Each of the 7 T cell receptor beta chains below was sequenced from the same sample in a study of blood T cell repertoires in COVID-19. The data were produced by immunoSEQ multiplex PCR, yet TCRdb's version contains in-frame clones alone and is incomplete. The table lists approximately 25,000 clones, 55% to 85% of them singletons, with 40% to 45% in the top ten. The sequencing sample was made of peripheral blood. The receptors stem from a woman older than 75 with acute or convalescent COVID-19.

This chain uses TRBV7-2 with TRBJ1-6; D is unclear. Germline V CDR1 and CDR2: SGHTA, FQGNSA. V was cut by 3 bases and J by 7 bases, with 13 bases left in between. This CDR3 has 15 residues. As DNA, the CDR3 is TGTGCCAGCAGCTTCCGCCCCAAAGCAAATTCACCCCTCCACTTT. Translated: CASSFRPKANSPLHF. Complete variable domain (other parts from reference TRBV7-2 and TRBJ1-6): GAGVSQSPSNKVTEKGKDVELRCDPISGHTALYWYRQSLGQGLEFLIYFQGNSAPDKSGLPSDRFSAERTGGSVSTLTIQRTQQEDSAVYLCASSFRPKANSPLHFGNGTRLTVT.

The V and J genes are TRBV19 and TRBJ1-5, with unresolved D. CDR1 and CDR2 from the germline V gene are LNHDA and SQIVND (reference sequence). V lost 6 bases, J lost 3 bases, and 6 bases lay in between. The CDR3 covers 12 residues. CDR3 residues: CASRAPNQPQHF. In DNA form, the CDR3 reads TGTGCCAGTAGGGCTCCCAATCAGCCCCAGCATTTT.

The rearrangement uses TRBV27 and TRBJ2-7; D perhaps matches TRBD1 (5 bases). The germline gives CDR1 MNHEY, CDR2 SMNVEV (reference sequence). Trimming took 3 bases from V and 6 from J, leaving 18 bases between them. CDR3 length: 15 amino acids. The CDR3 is CASSFLLAGPLEQYF. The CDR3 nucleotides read TGTGCCAGCAGTTTCCTCCTGGCAGGGCCGCTCGAGCAGTACTTC.

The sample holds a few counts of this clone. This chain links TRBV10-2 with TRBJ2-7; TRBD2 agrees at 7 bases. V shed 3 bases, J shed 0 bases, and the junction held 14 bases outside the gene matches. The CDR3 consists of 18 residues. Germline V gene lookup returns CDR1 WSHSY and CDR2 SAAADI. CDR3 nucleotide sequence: TGCGCCAGCAGTGAAAGCGGGGAGACGGTAAGAAGCTCCTACGAGCAGTACTTC. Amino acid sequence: CASSESGETVRSSYEQYF.

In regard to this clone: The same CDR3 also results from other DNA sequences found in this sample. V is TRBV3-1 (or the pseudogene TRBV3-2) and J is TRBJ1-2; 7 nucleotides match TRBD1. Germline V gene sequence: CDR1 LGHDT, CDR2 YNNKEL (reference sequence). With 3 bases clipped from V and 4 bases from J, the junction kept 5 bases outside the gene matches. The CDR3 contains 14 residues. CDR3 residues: CASSHPGTAYGYTF. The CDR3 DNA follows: TGTGCCAGCAGCCACCCCGGGACAGCCTATGGCTACACCTTC.

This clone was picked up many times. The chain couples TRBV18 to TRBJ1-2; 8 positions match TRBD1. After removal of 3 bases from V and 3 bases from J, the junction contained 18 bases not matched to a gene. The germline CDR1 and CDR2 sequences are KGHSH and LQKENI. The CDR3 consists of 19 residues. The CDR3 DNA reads TGTGCCAGCTCACCTTCGGGAAGGACAGGGACAGACAGGGACTATGGCTACACCTTC. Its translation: CASSPSGRTGTDRDYGYTF.

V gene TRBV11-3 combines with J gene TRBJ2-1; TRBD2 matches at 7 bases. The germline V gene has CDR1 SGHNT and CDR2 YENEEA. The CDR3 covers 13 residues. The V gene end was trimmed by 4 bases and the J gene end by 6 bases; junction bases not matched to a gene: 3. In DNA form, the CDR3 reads TGTGCCAGCAGCTATGGGACTACCAATGAGCAGTTCTTC. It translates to CASSYGTTNEQFF.